A selection of T cell receptor beta chains follows, all from one sample in a study of PD-L1 blockade in urothelial cancer. The table came from immunoSEQ multiplex PCR; TCRdb's copy has only in-frame clones and leaves some out. The repertoire consists of about 79,000 clones, with approximately 80% occurring once and the leading ten covering 6.7%. The sample in question was PBMCs, obtained around atezolizumab (anti-PD-L1) treatment. These receptors all stem from a middle-aged man with urothelial cancer. CDR3s leave out the opening cysteine and the closing phenylalanine or tryptophan. Not every row has a clone size; where given, it reads once, few, many or a size class.

clone size,V gene,J gene,CDR3 protein
-,TRBV27,TRBJ2-1,ASSFPPGTSGINEQF
-,TRBV10-2,TRBJ1-5,ASSEGGVDQPQH
-,TRBV4-3,TRBJ2-2,ASSQERNTGELF
-,TRBV30,TRBJ1-2,AWRARVQGANYGYT
few,TRBV28,TRBJ2-1,ASSLREVSNNEQF
once,TRBV10-2,TRBJ1-5,ASSERGREPQH
-,TRBV29-1,TRBJ2-2,SATLYSGRELF
-,TRBV28,TRBJ2-1,ASSPWRGTGDNEQF
-,TRBV30,TRBJ1-3,AWSVPLAYSGNTIY
-,TRBV4-3,TRBJ2-7,ASSQDIMSYEQY
-,TRBV5-1,TRBJ2-3,ASSLAIRAGDTQY
once,TRBV19,TRBJ1-2,ASSERLGGYT
-,TRBV28,TRBJ2-3,ASSGGNPRDTQY
-,TRBV5-4,TRBJ2-7,ASSLGQGSEQY
-,TRBV28,TRBJ1-1,ASRFTGKAF
-,TRBV5-5,TRBJ2-2,ASSFYAEVTGELF
-,TRBV5-1,TRBJ2-7,ASSFGEREAEQY
-,TRBV4-1,TRBJ2-2,ASSYKSVPNTGELF
-,TRBV28,TRBJ2-7,ASRQGIYEQY
-,TRBV14,TRBJ1-4,ASSRRGSLGGEKLF
once,TRBV19,TRBJ1-1,ASSISEGAMNTEAF
-,TRBV4-1,TRBJ2-7,ASSQAGTSGYEQY
-,TRBV18,TRBJ1-5,ASSPTTGRRQPQH
-,TRBV11-3,TRBJ2-3,ASSLHRGTQY
-,TRBV28,TRBJ1-1,ASSSGVTEAF
once,TRBV6-6,TRBJ1-5,ASRATGGNQPQH
-,TRBV6-6,TRBJ1-2,ASSYPAGGDYGYT
-,TRBV6-5,TRBJ2-4,ASSYVGGIQY
-,TRBV28,TRBJ1-2,ASSLEQGGYT
-,TRBV28,TRBJ1-2,ASRGTAEYGYT
-,TRBV5-1,TRBJ1-3,ASSFYSQGSGNTIY
-,TRBV18,TRBJ2-1,ASSEASGYNEQF
-,TRBV5-5,TRBJ2-7,ASSLTGQGSYEQY
-,TRBV6-5,TRBJ1-2,ASSKSSPIYGYT
once,TRBV7-2,TRBJ2-2,ASSRGGASTGELF
-,TRBV30,TRBJ1-2,AWSREGIPYGYT
-,TRBV28,TRBJ2-4,ASSLSAGQDKNIQY
-,TRBV30,TRBJ2-7,AWGRGYEQY
-,TRBV19,TRBJ1-1,ASSRGRVTEAF
-,TRBV4-3,TRBJ2-1,ASSQDTTTAYNEQF
-,TRBV7-9,TRBJ2-7,ASSLPGAYEQY
-,TRBV2,TRBJ2-3,ASSEGGASTDTQY
once,TRBV5-4,TRBJ2-7,ASSVPGLRPYEQY
few,TRBV2,TRBJ2-1,ASSLEESSYNEQF
-,TRBV11-2,TRBJ1-2,ASSSPRDSGGNYGYT
-,TRBV10-3,TRBJ2-2,AITRSGGGNTGELF
-,TRBV13,TRBJ2-1,ASSPPLAGKTNEQF
-,TRBV7-9,TRBJ2-3,ASSPPWRELSTDTQY
-,TRBV28,TRBJ2-1,ASSLGSRYVEQF
-,TRBV19,TRBJ2-7,ATAGTGMYEQY
once,TRBV28,TRBJ1-4,ASSLAHMTGVGEKLF
-,TRBV5-6,TRBJ1-1,ASSPTGTTEAF
once,TRBV13,TRBJ2-5,ASSLRTAQETQY
-,TRBV11-2,TRBJ1-2,ASSSIRHYYGYT